This entry is about one TCR beta chain. Clones were read by immunoSEQ multiplex PCR, and TCRdb kept only the in-frame ones, dropping some. The sample records around 300,000 clones, 70% to 90% being singletons. The sample originates from a study of blood T cell repertoires in COVID-19. This clonotype originated in a woman aged 25 to 39 who had recovered from COVID-19. The sample taken for sequencing was PBMCs or T cells enriched from blood (not recorded which).

CDR3 nucleotides: TGTGCCAGCAGCCTAAGGGGGGCAGGGGGCGGCGAGCAGTACTTC. Protein: CASSLRGAGGGEQYF. The rearrangement uses TRBV3-1 (or the pseudogene TRBV3-2) and TRBJ2-7; 8 positions agree with TRBD1. Germline lookup yields CDR1 LGHDT and CDR2 YNNKEL (reference sequence). CDR3 length: 15 amino acids. V shed 4 bases, J shed 6 bases, and the junction held 11 bases outside the gene matches.